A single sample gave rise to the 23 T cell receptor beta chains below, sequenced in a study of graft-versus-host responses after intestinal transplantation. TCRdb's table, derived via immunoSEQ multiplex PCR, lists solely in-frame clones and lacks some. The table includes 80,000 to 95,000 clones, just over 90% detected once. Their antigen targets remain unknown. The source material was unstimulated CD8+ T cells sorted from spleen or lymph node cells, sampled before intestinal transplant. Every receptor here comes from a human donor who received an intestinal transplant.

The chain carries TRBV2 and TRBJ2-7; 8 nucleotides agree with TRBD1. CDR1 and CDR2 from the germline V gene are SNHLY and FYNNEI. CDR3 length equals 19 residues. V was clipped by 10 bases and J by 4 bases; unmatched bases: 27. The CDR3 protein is CATHRVVDRALSAGYEQYF. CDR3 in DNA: TGTGCCACCCACCGGGTAGTGGACAGGGCTCTTTCGGCGGGGTACGAGCAGTACTTC.

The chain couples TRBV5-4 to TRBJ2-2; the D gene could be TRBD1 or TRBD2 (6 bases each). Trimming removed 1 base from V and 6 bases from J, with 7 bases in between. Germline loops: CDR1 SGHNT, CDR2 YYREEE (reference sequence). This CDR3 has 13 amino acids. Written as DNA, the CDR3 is TGTGCCAGCAGCTTGAGGGGGGCCGGGGAGCTGTTTTTT. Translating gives CASSLRGAGELFF.

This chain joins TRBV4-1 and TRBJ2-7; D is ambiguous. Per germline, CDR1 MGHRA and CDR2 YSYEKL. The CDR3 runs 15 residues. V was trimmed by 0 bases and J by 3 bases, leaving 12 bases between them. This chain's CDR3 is CASSQDPAANYEQYF. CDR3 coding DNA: TGCGCCAGCAGCCAAGATCCGGCGGCAAACTACGAGCAGTACTTC.

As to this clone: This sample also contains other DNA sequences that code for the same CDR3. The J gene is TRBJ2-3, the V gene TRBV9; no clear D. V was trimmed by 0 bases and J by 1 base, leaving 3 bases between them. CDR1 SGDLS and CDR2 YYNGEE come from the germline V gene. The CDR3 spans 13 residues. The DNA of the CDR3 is TGTGCCAGCAGCGTAGTAGGCACAGATACGCAGTATTTT. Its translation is CASSVVGTDTQYF.

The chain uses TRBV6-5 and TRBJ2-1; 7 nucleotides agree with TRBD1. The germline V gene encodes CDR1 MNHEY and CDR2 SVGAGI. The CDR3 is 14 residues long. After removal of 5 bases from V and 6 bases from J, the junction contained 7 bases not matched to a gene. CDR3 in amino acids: CASSPGTAVNEQFF. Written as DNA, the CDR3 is TGTGCCAGCAGTCCCGGGACAGCTGTCAATGAGCAGTTCTTC.

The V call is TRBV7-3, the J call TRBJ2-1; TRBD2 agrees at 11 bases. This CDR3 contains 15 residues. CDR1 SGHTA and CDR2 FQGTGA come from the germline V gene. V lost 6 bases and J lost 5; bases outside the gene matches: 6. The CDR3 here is CASRLGLAEDNEQFF. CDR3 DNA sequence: TGTGCCAGCAGATTGGGACTAGCGGAGGACAATGAGCAGTTCTTC.

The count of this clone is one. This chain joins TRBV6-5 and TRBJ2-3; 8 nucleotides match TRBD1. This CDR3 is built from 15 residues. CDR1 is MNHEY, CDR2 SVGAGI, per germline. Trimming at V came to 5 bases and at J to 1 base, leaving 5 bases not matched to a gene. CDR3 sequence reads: CASSTPGQGTDTQYF. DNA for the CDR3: TGTGCCAGCAGTACCCCGGGACAGGGCACAGATACGCAGTATTTT.

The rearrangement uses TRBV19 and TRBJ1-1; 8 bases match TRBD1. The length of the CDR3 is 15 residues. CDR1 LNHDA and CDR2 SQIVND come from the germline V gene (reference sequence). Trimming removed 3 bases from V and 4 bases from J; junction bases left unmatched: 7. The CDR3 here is CASSIAGGSGTEAFF. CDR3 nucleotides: TGTGCCAGTAGTATCGCAGGGGGCTCGGGCACTGAAGCTTTCTTT. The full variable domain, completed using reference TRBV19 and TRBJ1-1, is DGGITQSPKYLFRKEGQNVTLSCEQNLNHDAMYWYRQDPGQGLRLIYYSQIVNDFQKGDIAEGYSVSREKKESFPLTVTSAQKNPTAFYLCASSIAGGSGTEAFFGQGTRLTVV.

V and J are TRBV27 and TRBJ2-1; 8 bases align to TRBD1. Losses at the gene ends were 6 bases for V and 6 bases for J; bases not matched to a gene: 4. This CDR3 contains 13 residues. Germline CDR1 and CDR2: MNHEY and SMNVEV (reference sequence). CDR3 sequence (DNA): TGTGCCAGCAGCTCGACAGGGGCCAATGAGCAGTTCTTC. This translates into CASSSTGANEQFF.

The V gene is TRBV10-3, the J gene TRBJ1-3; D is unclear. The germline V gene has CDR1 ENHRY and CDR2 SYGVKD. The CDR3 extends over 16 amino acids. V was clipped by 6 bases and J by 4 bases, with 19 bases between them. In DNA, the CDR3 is TGTGCCATCAGAGTATGGTCGGGAGGTTCAGGAAACACCATATATTTT. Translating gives CAIRVWSGGSGNTIYF.

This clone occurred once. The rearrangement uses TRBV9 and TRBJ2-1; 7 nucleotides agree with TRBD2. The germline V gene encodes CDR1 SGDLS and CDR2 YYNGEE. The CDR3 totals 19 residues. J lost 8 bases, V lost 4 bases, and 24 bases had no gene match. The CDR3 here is CASSPKWAGVLVRFDEQFF. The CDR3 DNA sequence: TGTGCCAGCAGCCCGAAATGGGCGGGAGTACTCGTACGTTTCGATGAGCAGTTCTTC.

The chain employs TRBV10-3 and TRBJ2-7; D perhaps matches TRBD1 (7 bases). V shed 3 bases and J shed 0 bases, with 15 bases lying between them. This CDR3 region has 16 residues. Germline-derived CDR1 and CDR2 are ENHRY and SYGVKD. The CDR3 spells CAISEAGGGSSYEQYF. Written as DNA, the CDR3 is TGTGCCATCAGTGAAGCAGGGGGAGGTAGCTCCTACGAGCAGTACTTC.

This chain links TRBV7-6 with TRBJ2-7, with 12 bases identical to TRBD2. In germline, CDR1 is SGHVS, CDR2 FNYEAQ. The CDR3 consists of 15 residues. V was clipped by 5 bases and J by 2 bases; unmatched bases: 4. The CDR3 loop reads CASSQSSGRAYEQYF. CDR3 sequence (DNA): TGTGCCAGCAGCCAATCTAGCGGGAGGGCCTACGAGCAGTACTTC.

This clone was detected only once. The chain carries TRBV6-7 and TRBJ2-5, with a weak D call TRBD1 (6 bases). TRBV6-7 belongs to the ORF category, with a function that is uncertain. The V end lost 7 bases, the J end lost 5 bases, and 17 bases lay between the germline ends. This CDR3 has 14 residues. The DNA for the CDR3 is TGTGCCAGCAACCACAGGGCCCCCAGGGAGACCCAGTACTTC. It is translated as CASNHRAPRETQYF.

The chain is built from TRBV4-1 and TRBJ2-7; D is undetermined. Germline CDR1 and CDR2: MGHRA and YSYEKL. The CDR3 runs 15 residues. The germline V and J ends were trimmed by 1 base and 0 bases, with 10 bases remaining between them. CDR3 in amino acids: CASSQVGSRSYEQYF. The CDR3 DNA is TGCGCCAGCAGCCAAGTCGGTAGCCGCTCCTACGAGCAGTACTTC.

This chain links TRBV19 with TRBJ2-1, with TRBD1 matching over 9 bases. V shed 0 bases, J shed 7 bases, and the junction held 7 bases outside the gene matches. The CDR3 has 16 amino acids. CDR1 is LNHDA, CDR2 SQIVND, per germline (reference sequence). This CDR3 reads CASSIEPGQGVNEQFF. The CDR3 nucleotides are TGTGCCAGTAGTATAGAACCGGGACAGGGCGTAAATGAGCAGTTCTTC. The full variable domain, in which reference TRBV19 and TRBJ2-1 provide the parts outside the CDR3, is DGGITQSPKYLFRKEGQNVTLSCEQNLNHDAMYWYRQDPGQGLRLIYYSQIVNDFQKGDIAEGYSVSREKKESFPLTVTSAQKNPTAFYLCASSIEPGQGVNEQFFGPGTRLTVL.

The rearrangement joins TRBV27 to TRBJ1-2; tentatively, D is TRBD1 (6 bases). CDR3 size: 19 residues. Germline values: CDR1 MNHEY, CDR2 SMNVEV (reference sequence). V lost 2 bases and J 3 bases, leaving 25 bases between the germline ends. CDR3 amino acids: CASSLRPQGKACGYYGYTF. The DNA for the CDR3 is TGTGCCAGCAGTTTAAGGCCTCAGGGGAAAGCGTGCGGGTACTATGGCTACACCTTC.

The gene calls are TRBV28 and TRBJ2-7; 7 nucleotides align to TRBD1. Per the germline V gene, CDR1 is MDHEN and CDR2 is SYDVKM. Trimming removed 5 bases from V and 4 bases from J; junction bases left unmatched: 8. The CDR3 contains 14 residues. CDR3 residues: CASSPGTADYEQYF. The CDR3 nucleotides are TGTGCCAGCAGTCCCGGGACAGCCGATTACGAGCAGTACTTC. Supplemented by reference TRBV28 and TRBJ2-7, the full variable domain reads DVKVTQSSRYLVKRTGEKVFLECVQDMDHENMFWYRQDPGLGLRLIYFSYDVKMKEKGDIPEGYSVSREKKERFSLILESASTNQTSMYLCASSPGTADYEQYFGPGTRLTVT.

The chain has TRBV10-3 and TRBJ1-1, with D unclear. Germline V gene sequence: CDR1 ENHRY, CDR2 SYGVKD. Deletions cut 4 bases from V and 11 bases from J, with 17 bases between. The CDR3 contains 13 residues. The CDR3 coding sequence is TGTGCCATCAGTGGGGTCTTTTTCAGGCTCGCTTTCTTT. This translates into CAISGVFFRLAFF.

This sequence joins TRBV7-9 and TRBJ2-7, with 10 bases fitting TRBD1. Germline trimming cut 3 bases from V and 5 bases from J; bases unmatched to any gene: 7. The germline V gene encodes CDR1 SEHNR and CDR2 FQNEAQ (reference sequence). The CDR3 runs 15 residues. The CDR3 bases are TGTGCCAGCAGCTTCTGGGACAGGGGTTCCGACGAGCAGTACTTC. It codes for CASSFWDRGSDEQYF. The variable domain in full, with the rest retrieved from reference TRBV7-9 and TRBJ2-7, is DTGVSQNPRHKITKRGQNVTFRCDPISEHNRLYWYRQTLGQGPEFLTYFQNEAQLEKSRLLSDRFSAERPKGSFSTLEIQRTEQGDSAMYLCASSFWDRGSDEQYFGPGTRLTVT.

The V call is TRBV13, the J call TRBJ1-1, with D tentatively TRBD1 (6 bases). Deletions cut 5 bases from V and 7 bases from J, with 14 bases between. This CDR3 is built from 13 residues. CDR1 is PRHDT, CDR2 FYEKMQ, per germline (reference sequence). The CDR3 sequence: CASSPQTGDEAFF. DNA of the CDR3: TGTGCCAGCAGCCCTCAGACAGGCGATGAAGCTTTCTTT.

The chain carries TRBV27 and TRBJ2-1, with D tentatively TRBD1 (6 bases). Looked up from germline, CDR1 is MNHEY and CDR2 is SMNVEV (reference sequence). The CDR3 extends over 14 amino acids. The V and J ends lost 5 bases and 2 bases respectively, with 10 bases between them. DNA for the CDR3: TGTGCCAGCAGTCTAAGGACAGCCTACAATGAGCAGTTCTTC. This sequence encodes CASSLRTAYNEQFF.

The CDR3 loop is CASSLASGVSYEQYF. CDR3 in DNA: TGTGCCAGCAGCTTAGCTAGCGGGGTCTCCTACGAGCAGTACTTC. The J gene is TRBJ2-7, the V gene TRBV11-1; 8 positions agree with TRBD2. This CDR3 is 15 amino acids long. In germline, CDR1 is SGHAT, CDR2 FQDESV (reference sequence). V lost 0 bases to trimming and J lost 0 bases; unmatched junction nucleotides: 1.